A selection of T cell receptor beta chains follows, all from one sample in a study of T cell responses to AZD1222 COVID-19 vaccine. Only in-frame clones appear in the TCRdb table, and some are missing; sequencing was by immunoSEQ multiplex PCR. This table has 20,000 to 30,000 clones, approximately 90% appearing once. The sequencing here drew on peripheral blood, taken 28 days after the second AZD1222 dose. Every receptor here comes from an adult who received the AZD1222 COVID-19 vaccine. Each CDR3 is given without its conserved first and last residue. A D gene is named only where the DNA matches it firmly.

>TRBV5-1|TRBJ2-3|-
ASSFSTDTQY
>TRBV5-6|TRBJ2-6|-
ASSPSPSGANVLT
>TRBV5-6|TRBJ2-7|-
ASSYPGEQY
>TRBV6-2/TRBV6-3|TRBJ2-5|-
ASSDVSGTTYPNEETQY
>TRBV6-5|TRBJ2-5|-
ASSYSWQLSGETQY
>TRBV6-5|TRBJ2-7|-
ASSYRVSYEQY
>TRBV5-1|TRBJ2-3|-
ASSLDSRSTDTQY
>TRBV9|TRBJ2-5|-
ASSVAAGNQETQY
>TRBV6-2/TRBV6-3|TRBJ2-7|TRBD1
ASSRGQLLSGQY
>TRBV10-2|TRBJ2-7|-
ASSESGGVTYEQY
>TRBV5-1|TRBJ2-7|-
ASSRTLQTYEQY
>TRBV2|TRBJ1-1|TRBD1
ASTPRWDRERAF
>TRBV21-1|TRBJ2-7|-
ASTQPPTSGTGPWTYEQY
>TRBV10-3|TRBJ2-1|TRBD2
AISGHAGGPDNEQF
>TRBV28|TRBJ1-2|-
ASSFPGRNYGYT
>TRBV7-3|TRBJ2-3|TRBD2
ASSLRGRSGSFVDTQY
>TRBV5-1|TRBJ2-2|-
ASSFRSGVNTGELF
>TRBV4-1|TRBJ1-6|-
ASSQDSAVSYNSPLH
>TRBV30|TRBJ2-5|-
AYMAPWEETQY
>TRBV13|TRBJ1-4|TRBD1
ASSVDRATNEKLF
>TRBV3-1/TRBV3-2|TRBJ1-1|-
ASARGHLEAF
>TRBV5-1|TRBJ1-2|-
ASSGRGQPNYGYT
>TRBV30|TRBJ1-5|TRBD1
AWSGQVTNQPQH
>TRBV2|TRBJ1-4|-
ASRVTGSNEKLF
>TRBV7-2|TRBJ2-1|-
ATLPQSSYNEQF
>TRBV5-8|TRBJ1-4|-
ASSRRVWNPATNEKLF
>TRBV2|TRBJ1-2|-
ASPVQTGHYGYT
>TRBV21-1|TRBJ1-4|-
ASSARDRSIGKLF
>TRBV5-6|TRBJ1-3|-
ASSLQGSTIY
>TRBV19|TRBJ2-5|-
ARGTEETQY
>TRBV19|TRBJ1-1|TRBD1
ASKTHRGVVDEAF
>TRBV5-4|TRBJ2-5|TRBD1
ASSFQTGGETQY
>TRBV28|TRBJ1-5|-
ASIKGNGPPDQPQH
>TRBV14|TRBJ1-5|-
ASRGTGQSNQPQH
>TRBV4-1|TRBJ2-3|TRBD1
ASSRGQITSTDTQY
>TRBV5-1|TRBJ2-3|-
ASSWGDTDTQY
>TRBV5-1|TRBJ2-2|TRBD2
ASSETSGGTGELF
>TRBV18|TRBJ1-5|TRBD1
ASSPRDRGWSQPQH
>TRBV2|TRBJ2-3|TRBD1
ASRRQGISTDTQY
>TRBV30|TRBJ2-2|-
AWSNTGELF
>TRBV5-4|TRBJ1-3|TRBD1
ASSSAGGSGNTIY
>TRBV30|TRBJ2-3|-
AWSLEGPALDTQY